The clone carrying this T cell receptor (beta chain) was seen only a few times. Its antigen is unidentified. Each sample used at least 6.5 million PBMCs. This record belongs to a study of blood T cells in healthy people across ages. Whole-study results and caveats: The fall in TCR beta diversity per million T cells was roughly linear with age. With donor CMV status unknown, expanded clonotype changes were possibly confounded.

Unmatched junction bases numbered 10, after V lost 6 bases and J lost 5 bases. This CDR3 is built from 15 residues. Germline CDR1 and CDR2: SNHLY and FYNNEI. The use of a sample-barcoded 5' primer and a J-beta primer mix characterized a second PCR of 7 to 11 cycles. TCRdb reprocessed the 5' RACE reads via MiXCR and lists one record per CDR3 protein. The sample lists 1.5 million to 2 million distinct CDR3 sequences; roughly 28% were seen once. Source material: blood. This chain connects TRBV2 to TRBJ2-5, with TRBD2 matching 9 bases. The clonotype comes from a woman in her twenties or thirties in good health. This CDR3 is CASSAGTSLTETQYF. DNA of the CDR3: TGTGCCAGCAGCGCCGGGACTAGCCTAACGGAGACCCAGTACTTC. Looking up the rest from reference TRBV2 and TRBJ2-5 gives the full variable domain: EPEVTQTPSHQVTQMGQEVILRCVPISNHLYFYWYRQILGQKVEFLVSFYNNEISEKSEIFDDQFSVERPDGSNFTLKIRSTKLEDSAMYFCASSAGTSLTETQYFGPGTRLLVL.